One and the same sample provided the 9 T cell receptor beta chains below, sequenced in a study of T cell responses to AZD1222 COVID-19 vaccine. Here immunoSEQ multiplex PCR was the method, and the copy in TCRdb shows in-frame clones only, minus some. The profile shows 130,000 to 150,000 clones, about 87% of them singletons. The sequenced sample was peripheral blood, obtained on day 0 of AZD1222 vaccination. The source is an adult in good health.

A few counts support this clone. The chain is built from TRBV15 and TRBJ2-7; TRBD2 matches at 9 bases. The V segment lost 5 bases and the J segment 2 bases; nucleotides outside the gene matches: 4. Germline V gives CDR1 LNHNV, CDR2 YYDKDF (reference sequence). The CDR3 sequence is 14 residues long. CDR3 DNA sequence: TGTGCCACCAGCCCCAAGCGGGGGGCCTACGAGCAGTACTTC. This sequence encodes CATSPKRGAYEQYF.

This clone has a single count. V and J are TRBV6-2 or TRBV6-3 and TRBJ1-4, with 9 bases matching TRBD1. The germline V gene has CDR1 MNHEY and CDR2 SVGEGT. V lost 0 bases to trimming and J lost 0 bases; unmatched junction nucleotides: 11. CDR3 length: 20 amino acids. CDR3 bases: TGTGCCAGCAGTTACTCTATTCTCCGGACAGGGGATGCAACTAATGAAAAACTGTTTTTT. Amino acids: CASSYSILRTGDATNEKLFF.

V usage is TRBV19 and J usage is TRBJ1-5; D possibly corresponds to TRBD1 (5 bases). The CDR3 sequence is 15 residues long. The V gene's germline CDR1 is LNHDA and CDR2 SQIVND (reference sequence). V gave up 1 base and J gave up 4 bases, with 11 bases separating them. The chain's CDR3 is CASSIGGVLNQPQHF. The CDR3 bases are TGTGCCAGTAGTATAGGGGGGGTCCTAAATCAGCCCCAGCATTTT.

V and J are TRBV5-8 and TRBJ2-2; 9 nucleotides match TRBD1. Germline CDR1 is SGHTS and CDR2 is YDEGEE. V shed 2 bases, J shed 6 bases, and the junction held 11 bases outside the gene matches. The CDR3 runs to 17 residues. CDR3 coding DNA: TGTGCCAGCAGCTTTATGGTTACAGGGGGCAAAGCCGGGGAGCTGTTTTTT. As protein: CASSFMVTGGKAGELFF.

The gene calls are TRBV7-2 and TRBJ1-1; D gene ambiguous. Germline-derived CDR1 and CDR2 are SGHTA and FQGNSA. Trimming took off 5 bases at V and 0 bases at J, with 13 bases between the two ends. The CDR3 is 15 residues long. CDR3 amino acids: CASSLGQAMNTEAFF. The DNA of the CDR3 is TGTGCCAGCAGCCTGGGTCAGGCCATGAACACTGAAGCTTTCTTT.

The chain links TRBV9 to TRBJ1-2, with a tentative D call TRBD1 (6 bases). This CDR3 region has 13 residues. Germline V gives CDR1 SGDLS, CDR2 YYNGEE. V was shortened by 0 bases and J by 3 bases, with 6 bases between the two germline ends. In DNA form, the CDR3 reads TGTGCCAGCAGCGTAGAGGGGGACTATGGCTACACCTTC. Protein: CASSVEGDYGYTF.

The chain combines TRBV28 with TRBJ1-3; TRBD1 matches at 8 bases. This CDR3 contains 15 residues. Germline-derived CDR1 and CDR2 are MDHEN and SYDVKM. V was pared by 4 bases and J by 2 bases, with 4 bases of the junction left unmatched. This chain's CDR3 is CASSSGGQAGNTIYF. Here the CDR3 DNA reads TGTGCCAGCAGTTCCGGGGGACAGGCTGGAAACACCATATATTTT. Full variable domain (remainder filled in from reference TRBV28 and TRBJ1-3): DVKVTQSSRYLVKRTGEKVFLECVQDMDHENMFWYRQDPGLGLRLIYFSYDVKMKEKGDIPEGYSVSREKKERFSLILESASTNQTSMYLCASSSGGQAGNTIYFGEGSWLTVV.

This clone was observed a handful of times. The chain combines TRBV7-9 with TRBJ2-5, with D maybe TRBD1 (6 bases). This CDR3 spans 18 amino acids. Per the germline V gene, CDR1 is SEHNR and CDR2 is FQNEAQ (reference sequence). V lost 1 base, J lost 0 bases, and 18 bases lay in between. CDR3 DNA: TGTGCCAGCAGCTTAGATCAGGGGTTTTTTACCTACCAAGAGACCCAGTACTTC. Protein: CASSLDQGFFTYQETQYF.

V usage is TRBV25-1 and J usage is TRBJ2-1, with TRBD2 identical over 10 bases. The trim removed 4 bases at V and 4 bases at J, leaving 4 bases unmatched. CDR3 size: 15 residues. Germline V gives CDR1 MGHDK, CDR2 SYGVNS. CDR3 protein: CASSGTSGYYNEQFF. The CDR3 DNA is TGTGCCAGCAGTGGGACTAGCGGCTATTACAATGAGCAGTTCTTC.